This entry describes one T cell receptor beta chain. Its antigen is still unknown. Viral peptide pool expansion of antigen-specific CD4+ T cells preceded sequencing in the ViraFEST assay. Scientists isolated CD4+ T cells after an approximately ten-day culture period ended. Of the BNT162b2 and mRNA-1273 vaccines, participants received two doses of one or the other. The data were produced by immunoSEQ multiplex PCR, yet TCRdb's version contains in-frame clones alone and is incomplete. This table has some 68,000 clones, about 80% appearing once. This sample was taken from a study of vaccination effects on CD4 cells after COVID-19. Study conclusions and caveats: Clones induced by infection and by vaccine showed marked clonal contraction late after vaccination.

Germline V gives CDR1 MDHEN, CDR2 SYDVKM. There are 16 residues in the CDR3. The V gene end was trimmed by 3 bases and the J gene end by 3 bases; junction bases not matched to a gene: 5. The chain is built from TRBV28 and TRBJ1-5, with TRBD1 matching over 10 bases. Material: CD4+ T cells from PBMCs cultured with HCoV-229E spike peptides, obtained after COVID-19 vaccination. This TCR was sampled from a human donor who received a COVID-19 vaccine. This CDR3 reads CASSFRDRGTNQPQHF. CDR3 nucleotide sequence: TGTGCCAGCAGTTTTAGGGACAGGGGTACCAATCAGCCCCAGCATTTT.